A selection of T cell receptor beta chains follows, all from one sample in a study of shared clonotypes between healthy human individuals. The table came from immunoSEQ multiplex PCR; TCRdb's copy has only in-frame clones and leaves some out. The table has millions of clones, roughly 95% seen once. Specimen: naive CD8+ T cells sorted from blood. The origin of the receptors is a man between 18 and 29 years old in good health. The CDR3 runs from the conserved cysteine through the conserved F or W. D genes are given only for firm matches. For some rows the clone size is stated as once, few or many, or as a class when expanded; others skip it.

d_gene,abundance,j_gene,v_gene,CDR3nt,CDR3aa
TRBD2,-,TRBJ2-7,TRBV4-1,TGCGCCAGCAGCCAGGGGGGGAGCAGGGACTACGAGCAGTACTTC,CASSQGGSRDYEQYF
TRBD2,-,TRBJ2-2,TRBV27,TGTGCCAGTAGCGGACTAGCGGGAGGGCTAGTCACCGGGGAGCTGTTTTTT,CASSGLAGGLVTGELFF
-,-,TRBJ2-1,TRBV29-1,TGCAGCGCCCCAGGCGGGACACAGACCTACAATGAGCAGTTCTTC,CSAPGGTQTYNEQFF
TRBD2,-,TRBJ2-7,TRBV6-5,TGTGCCAGCAGTTTATTGGCAGGGTCGCGGGAGGAGCAGTACTTC,CASSLLAGSREEQYF
-,-,TRBJ2-1,TRBV28,TGTGCCAGCAGTATACCGGACGACAATGAGCAGTTCTTC,CASSIPDDNEQFF
-,once,TRBJ1-4,TRBV5-5,TGTGCCAGCAGCTTGTACCCGGCGGAGCTTGAAAAACTGTTTTTT,CASSLYPAELEKLFF
TRBD2,once,TRBJ2-7,TRBV7-9,TGTGCCAGCAGCTTAGTCGGCGGGGGAGAGCAGTACTTC,CASSLVGGGEQYF
-,-,TRBJ1-1,TRBV12-5,TGTGCTAGTGGTTTGTATGGGGATGAAGCTTTCTTT,CASGLYGDEAFF
TRBD2,-,TRBJ2-7,TRBV4-3,TGCGCCAGCAGCCTGGGACTAGCGTGGGAGCAGTACTTC,CASSLGLAWEQYF
-,-,TRBJ2-7,TRBV14,TGTGCCAGCAGCCCGGGATGGAACGAGCAGTACTTC,CASSPGWNEQYF
-,-,TRBJ2-5,TRBV5-6,TGTGCCAGCAGCTTGGAGCGGGAAGAGACCCAGTACTTC,CASSLEREETQYF
TRBD2,-,TRBJ2-7,TRBV4-3,TGCGCCAGCAGCCAAGATGAAGGGAGACTAGCGGGAGGTAACGAGCAGTACTTC,CASSQDEGRLAGGNEQYF
-,-,TRBJ2-7,TRBV10-2,TGCGCCAGCAGTGAGACCGGGGACTTCCCCAACTACGAGCAGTACTTC,CASSETGDFPNYEQYF
-,-,TRBJ2-7,TRBV6-5,TGTGCCAGCAGTTATCAGAGTAGCTCCTACGAGCAGTACTTC,CASSYQSSSYEQYF
-,-,TRBJ2-1,TRBV6-5,TGTGCCAGCAGTTACTCGACGGGTTACAATGAGCAGTTCTTC,CASSYSTGYNEQFF
TRBD1,-,TRBJ1-4,TRBV30,TGTGCCTGGAGCGTAGGTGCAGGGGGTAATGAAAAACTGTTTTTT,CAWSVGAGGNEKLFF
TRBD2,-,TRBJ2-1,TRBV5-6,TGTGCCAGCAGCTGTGAAACTAGCGGCTACTCCTACAATGAGCAGTTCTTC,CASSCETSGYSYNEQFF
TRBD1,-,TRBJ2-7,TRBV7-9,TGTGCCAGCAGCTCGCCGGGACAGGGGTACGAGCAGTACTTC,CASSSPGQGYEQYF
-,once,TRBJ1-2,TRBV14,TGTGCCAGCAGCCAAGATCAGGATTTCTATGGCTACACCTTC,CASSQDQDFYGYTF
TRBD1,-,TRBJ1-1,TRBV7-9,TGTGCCAGCAGCTCCGCCGGGACAGGGCTCGAAGCTTTCTTT,CASSSAGTGLEAFF
-,-,TRBJ2-7,TRBV11-2,TGTGCCAGCAGCTCAACCGGGAGTTTATACGAGCAGTACTTC,CASSSTGSLYEQYF
-,-,TRBJ2-1,TRBV2,TGTGCCAGCAGTGAAGCGGGAGGGGGCTTCTACAATGAGCAGTTCTTC,CASSEAGGGFYNEQFF
-,-,TRBJ2-2,TRBV7-9,TGTGCCAGCAGCACCTGGACAGCGAACACCGGGGAGCTGTTTTTT,CASSTWTANTGELFF
-,-,TRBJ2-7,TRBV6-1,TGTGCCAGCAGTGAAGCGGCGGGGTACGAGCAGTACTTC,CASSEAAGYEQYF
-,-,TRBJ2-7,TRBV13,TGTGCCAGCAGCTTAGGCCGGACACATTCCTACGAGCAGTACTTC,CASSLGRTHSYEQYF
-,-,TRBJ2-1,TRBV7-8,TGTGCCAGCAGCTTAGTGGGTCGCGATGAGCAGTTCTTC,CASSLVGRDEQFF
-,-,TRBJ1-3,TRBV9,TGTGCCAGCAGCGTAGATCTGGAAGGAAACACCATATATTTT,CASSVDLEGNTIYF
TRBD2,-,TRBJ2-1,TRBV29-1,TGCAGCGCCCAAGGGGCTAGCGGGATTGATGAGCAGTTCTTC,CSAQGASGIDEQFF
-,-,TRBJ2-1,TRBV7-9,TGTGCCAGCAGCTTAATTGACGATCTGAATGAGCAGTTCTTC,CASSLIDDLNEQFF
-,-,TRBJ1-6,TRBV27,TGTGCCAGCAGTCCCCGCCAGGGTTGGACACCCCTCCACTTT,CASSPRQGWTPLHF
TRBD1,-,TRBJ2-1,TRBV30,TGTGCCTGGAGTGTTTGGGGACAGGGTCAGTTCTTC,CAWSVWGQGQFF
-,-,TRBJ1-6,TRBV4-1,TGCGCCAGCAGCCAACCCGACTGGGACGATTCACCCCTCCACTTT,CASSQPDWDDSPLHF
-,-,TRBJ1-1,TRBV10-2,TGCGCCAGCACCAACACTTGGAGTAACACTGAAGCTTTCTTT,CASTNTWSNTEAFF
-,-,TRBJ2-7,TRBV13,TGTGCCAGCAGCACCGGTCCCGGGACGTACTACGAGCAGTACTTC,CASSTGPGTYYEQYF
-,-,TRBJ2-7,TRBV5-1,TGCGCCAGCAGCTTTGGAGTCGGGTACGAGCAGTACTTC,CASSFGVGYEQYF
-,-,TRBJ2-7,TRBV13,TGTGCCAGCAGCTTGGGGCAGCTTCTCTACGAGCAGTACTTC,CASSLGQLLYEQYF
TRBD2,-,TRBJ2-1,TRBV4-1,TGCGCCAGCAGCCAATCCTTAGCGGGAACAGTCAATGGGCAGTTCTTC,CASSQSLAGTVNGQFF
TRBD2,-,TRBJ2-1,TRBV4-1,TGCGCCTCAAGCGGGAGGGCCACAGGTCTCCCCTCCTACAATGAGCAGTTCTTC,CASSGRATGLPSYNEQFF
-,-,TRBJ1-1,TRBV15,TGTGCCACCAGTGAGAACACTGAAGCTTTCTTT,CATSENTEAFF
TRBD2,-,TRBJ2-7,TRBV30,TGTGCCTGGAGTGTAAGACTAGCGGGGAGTCACGAGCAGTACTTC,CAWSVRLAGSHEQYF
-,-,TRBJ2-7,TRBV10-3,TGTGCCATCAGTGCAGGTGGCTACGAGCAGTACTTC,CAISAGGYEQYF
-,-,TRBJ2-7,TRBV27,TGTGCCAGCAGTCCCCGAGAGGCAACCTACGAGCAGTACTTC,CASSPREATYEQYF